The clone carrying this T cell receptor beta chain was observed many times. V was clipped by 3 bases and J by 9 bases, with 15 bases between them. This CDR3 has 14 amino acids. Germline lookup yields CDR1 MDHEN and CDR2 SYDVKM. This sample is drawn from a study of early T cells in non-severe SARS-CoV-2 infection. In TCRdb, the 5' RACE reads were re-called with MiXCR into one record per CDR3 protein. The repertoire holds about 46,000 distinct CDR3 sequences, with 5% to 6.5% as singletons. This sequence originates from an adult who was a healthcare worker with PCR-confirmed SARS-CoV-2 infection or an uninfected control (not recorded which). The sample here was whole blood, taken at baseline. The J gene is TRBJ2-4, the V gene TRBV28; perhaps D is TRBD1 or TRBD2 (5 bases each). This CDR3 reads CASSFRGFMGIQYF. In DNA, the CDR3 is TGTGCCAGCAGTTTCCGGGGCTTTATGGGCATTCAGTACTTC. Drawing the rest from reference TRBV28 and TRBJ2-4, the complete variable domain is DVKVTQSSRYLVKRTGEKVFLECVQDMDHENMFWYRQDPGLGLRLIYFSYDVKMKEKGDIPEGYSVSREKKERFSLILESASTNQTSMYLCASSFRGFMGIQYFGAGTRLSVL.